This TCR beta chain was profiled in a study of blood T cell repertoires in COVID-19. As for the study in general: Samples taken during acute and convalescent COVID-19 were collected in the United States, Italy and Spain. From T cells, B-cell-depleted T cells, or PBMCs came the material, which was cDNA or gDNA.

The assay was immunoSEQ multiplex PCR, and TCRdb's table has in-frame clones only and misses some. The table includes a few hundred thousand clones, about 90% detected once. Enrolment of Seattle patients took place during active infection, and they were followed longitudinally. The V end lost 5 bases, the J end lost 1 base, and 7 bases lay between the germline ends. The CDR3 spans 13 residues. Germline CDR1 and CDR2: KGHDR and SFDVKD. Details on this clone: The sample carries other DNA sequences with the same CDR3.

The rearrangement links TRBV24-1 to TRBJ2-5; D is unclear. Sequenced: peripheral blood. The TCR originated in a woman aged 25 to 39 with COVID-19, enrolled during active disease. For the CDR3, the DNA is TGTGCCACCAGTGTCACGGGCCAAGAGACCCAGTACTTC. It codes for CATSVTGQETQYF.